The 17 T cell receptor beta chains below come from one sample, sequenced in a study of regulatory T cells in long-lasting Graves disease. Sequencing libraries for TCR beta were prepared with iRepertoire HTBI primers and Arm-PCR of CDR3 regions. TCRdb re-called the multiplex PCR reads through MiXCR, storing one row per CDR3 protein. The sample has about 200,000 distinct CDR3 sequences; about 18% are singletons. As to time point: newly diagnosed GD, antithyroid drugs for less than 3 months. TCR sequences were obtained from RNA taken from PBMCs. The specimen comprised peripheral blood mononuclear cells (PBMCs), sampled at new diagnosis, from a patient treated with antithyroid drugs. The receptors come from a female donor with Graves disease.

This clonotype was seen repeatedly, ten times or more. The rearrangement uses TRBV2 and TRBJ2-2; 8 nucleotides match TRBD2. CDR1 is SNHLY and CDR2 is FYNNEI in the germline V gene. This CDR3 is 15 amino acids long. V was pared by 7 bases and J by 4 bases, with 8 bases of the junction left unmatched. Here the CDR3 DNA reads TGTGCCAGCAAACCGGGACTAGTTGGCACCGGGGAGCTGTTTTTT. Its translation: CASKPGLVGTGELFF.

This clonotype showed up many times. V is TRBV18 and J is TRBJ2-1; D perhaps matches TRBD1 (5 bases). Germline V gene data show CDR1 as KGHSH and CDR2 as LQKENI. V was trimmed by 3 bases and J by 4 bases, leaving 7 bases between them. The CDR3 consists of 13 residues. The CDR3 loop is CASSPDMYNEQFF. CDR3 nucleotide sequence: TGTGCCAGCTCACCGGACATGTACAATGAGCAGTTCTTC.

The CDR3 region is CASARGSGGADTQYF. The CDR3 region has the DNA TGTGCCAGCGCCCGTGGAAGCGGAGGTGCAGATACGCAGTATTTT. V gene TRBV25-1 combines with J gene TRBJ2-3; D possibly corresponds to TRBD2 (5 bases). V was pared by 8 bases and J by 4 bases, with 19 bases between. The CDR3 runs 15 residues. The germline V gene has CDR1 MGHDK and CDR2 SYGVNS.

This clonotype was counted many times. This sequence joins TRBV2 and TRBJ1-5; maybe TRBD1 (6 bases). The CDR3 runs to 13 residues. Germline CDR1 is SNHLY and CDR2 is FYNNEI. V dropped 7 bases and J dropped 6 bases, with 13 bases sitting between them. CDR3 protein: CASTQGHRQPQHF. The CDR3 nucleotides are TGTGCCAGCACGCAGGGGCACCGTCAGCCCCAGCATTTT. The full variable domain, in which reference TRBV2 and TRBJ1-5 provide the parts outside the CDR3, is EPEVTQTPSHQVTQMGQEVILRCVPISNHLYFYWYRQILGQKVEFLVSFYNNEISEKSEIFDDQFSVERPDGSNFTLKIRSTKLEDSAMYFCASTQGHRQPQHFGDGTRLSIL.

This clonotype was recorded many times. The gene calls are TRBV12-3 or TRBV12-4 and TRBJ2-7; TRBD1 is a possible D gene (6 bases). CDR3 length: 14 residues. V gave up 4 bases and J gave up 3 bases, with 13 bases separating them. The CDR3, as DNA: TGTGCCAGCAGTTCACAGGGAAATGTCTACGAGCAGTACTTC. Its translation: CASSSQGNVYEQYF.

This clonotype was counted at least ten times. CDR3 in DNA: TGTGCCAGCAGTTGGTCAGGGGGGAACACTGAAGCTTTCTTT. Encoded protein: CASSWSGGNTEAFF. The chain carries TRBV27 and TRBJ1-1, with 7 bases matching TRBD1. The V gene end was trimmed by 4 bases and the J gene end by 1 base; junction bases not matched to a gene: 3. Germline CDR1 is MNHEY and CDR2 is SMNVEV (reference sequence). This CDR3 spans 14 amino acids.

The V call is TRBV24-1, the J call TRBJ2-1; no firm D call. The CDR3 runs 13 residues. V was cut by 5 bases and J by 6 bases, with 10 bases left in between. Germline V gene lookup returns CDR1 KGHDR and CDR2 SFDVKD. This chain's CDR3 is CATSVPGGNEQFF. CDR3 sequence (DNA): TGTGCCACCAGTGTACCAGGCGGCAATGAGCAGTTCTTC.

This clonotype was seen at least ten times. The rearrangement links TRBV11-2 to TRBJ1-1, with D maybe TRBD1 (5 bases). Trimming removed 4 bases at V and 7 bases at J, with 10 bases between. Germline loops: CDR1 SGHAT, CDR2 FQNNGV. This CDR3 comprises 12 residues. The CDR3 DNA reads TGTGCCAGCAGCTCGGGACCAAATGAAGCTTTCTTT. Its protein product is CASSSGPNEAFF.

The chain carries TRBV6-4 and TRBJ2-5, with 9 bases matching TRBD1. V lost 5 bases, J lost 3 bases, and 7 bases stayed unmatched. The CDR3 runs to 15 residues. CDR1 and CDR2 from the germline V gene are MRHNA and SNTAGT. The chain's CDR3 is CASSPTGGREETQYF. CDR3 in DNA: TGTGCCAGCAGTCCAACAGGGGGCCGCGAAGAGACCCAGTACTTC.

This clonotype was observed many times. The rearrangement uses TRBV19 and TRBJ2-3; the D is unclear. The CDR3 length is 13 residues. Trimming cost V 4 bases and J 4 bases, with 9 bases left between them. Looked up from germline, CDR1 is LNHDA and CDR2 is SQIVND (reference sequence). Here the CDR3 DNA reads TGTGCCAGTAGTACCGGGCTGGCAGATACGCAGTATTTT. It encodes CASSTGLADTQYF.

This clonotype has ten or more counts. This chain uses TRBV15 with TRBJ2-7; maybe TRBD1 (6 bases). The CDR3 sequence is 17 residues long. The germline V and J ends were trimmed by 0 bases and 2 bases, with 17 bases remaining between them. Germline values: CDR1 LNHNV, CDR2 YYDKDF (reference sequence). The CDR3 spells CATSRDGLLGATYEQYF. The DNA for the CDR3 is TGTGCCACCAGCAGAGATGGGTTACTGGGGGCCACCTACGAGCAGTACTTC. Combining the CDR3 with reference TRBV15 and TRBJ2-7 gives the whole variable domain DAMVIQNPRYQVTQFGKPVTLSCSQTLNHNVMYWYQQKSSQAPKLLFHYYDKDFNNEADTPDNFQSRRPNTSFCFLDIRSPGLGDTAMYLCATSRDGLLGATYEQYFGPGTRLTVT.

This clonotype was recorded many times. The chain employs TRBV15 and TRBJ2-1; 7 bases are a match to TRBD2. The CDR3 consists of 17 residues. Trimming cost V 9 bases and J 1 base; bases outside gene matches: 15. Per germline, CDR1 LNHNV and CDR2 YYDKDF (reference sequence). This CDR3 reads CATRRSGGSRSYNEQFF. In DNA form, the CDR3 reads TGTGCCACTAGACGCTCCGGGGGGAGTAGATCCTACAATGAGCAGTTCTTC.

This clonotype appeared a few times. V and J are TRBV30 and TRBJ2-7; possible D gene TRBD1, 6 bases. V lost 4 bases and J lost 3, with 10 bases in between. Looked up from germline, CDR1 is GTSNPN and CDR2 is SVGIG (reference sequence). CDR3 size: 12 residues. The CDR3 sequence is CAWKTGFYEQYF. For the CDR3, the DNA is TGTGCCTGGAAAACAGGGTTCTACGAGCAGTACTTC.

The sample holds many counts of this clonotype. The CDR3 reads CASSRLADITGELFF. As DNA, the CDR3 is TGTGCCAGCAGCAGACTAGCGGATATCACCGGGGAGCTGTTTTTT. The rearrangement links TRBV2 to TRBJ2-2; 9 positions agree with TRBD2. CDR1 and CDR2 from the germline V gene are SNHLY and FYNNEI. The CDR3 totals 15 residues. With V trimmed by 6 bases and J by 4 bases, 6 bases remained unmatched.

This clonotype was counted only a few times. The chain recombines TRBV24-1 with TRBJ2-3; D is undetermined. V was shortened by 3 bases and J by 6 bases, with 12 bases between the two germline ends. The CDR3 consists of 14 residues. Germline values: CDR1 KGHDR, CDR2 SFDVKD. The CDR3 sequence: CATSDPGIPDTQYF. As DNA, the CDR3 is TGTGCCACCAGTGATCCAGGCATCCCCGATACGCAGTATTTT.

This clonotype appeared many times. The J gene is TRBJ2-7, the V gene TRBV27; weak D call: TRBD1 (5 bases). Trimming left V 3 bases short and J 2 bases short, with 8 bases between. Germline V gene sequence: CDR1 MNHEY, CDR2 SMNVEV (reference sequence). The CDR3 length is 13 residues. CDR3 loop: CASSFQGPYEQYF. The CDR3 DNA is TGTGCCAGCAGTTTTCAGGGTCCCTACGAGCAGTACTTC.

This clonotype came up many times. The chain has TRBV4-1 and TRBJ1-4; possible D gene TRBD1, 5 bases. The CDR3 sequence is 17 residues long. The germline V and J ends were trimmed by 1 base and 0 bases, with 12 bases remaining between them. Germline CDR1 MGHRA, CDR2 YSYEKL. The CDR3 bases are TGCGCCAGCAGCCAAGGAACTATGGGGGCAACTAATGAAAAACTGTTTTTT. Encoded protein: CASSQGTMGATNEKLFF.